This T cell receptor beta chain originates from a study of T cell clonality in common variable immunodeficiency. The CDR3 contains 12 residues. Trimming left V 4 bases short and J 5 bases short, with 8 bases between. Germline CDR1 LNHDA, CDR2 SQIVND (reference sequence). This clone was observed a few times. The read terminates 3 residues before the CDR3 end, so the remaining end is supplied by the germline J gene. TCRdb's table, derived via immunoSEQ multiplex PCR, lists solely in-frame clones and lacks some. Altogether about 39,000 clones were found in the sample, and no singletons occur. Sequencing used peripheral blood mononuclear cells. The TCR sequence derives from a person between 18 and 69 years old in good health. The chain carries TRBV19 and TRBJ2-5, with D hard to call. CDR3 region: CASSSLDETQYF. CDR3 DNA, as far as it was read: TGTGCCAGTAGTAGCCTAGACGAGACC. The full variable domain, rest sourced from reference TRBV19 and TRBJ2-5, is DGGITQSPKYLFRKEGQNVTLSCEQNLNHDAMYWYRQDPGQGLRLIYYSQIVNDFQKGDIAEGYSVSREKKESFPLTVTSAQKNPTAFYLCASSSLDETQYFGPGTRLLVL.